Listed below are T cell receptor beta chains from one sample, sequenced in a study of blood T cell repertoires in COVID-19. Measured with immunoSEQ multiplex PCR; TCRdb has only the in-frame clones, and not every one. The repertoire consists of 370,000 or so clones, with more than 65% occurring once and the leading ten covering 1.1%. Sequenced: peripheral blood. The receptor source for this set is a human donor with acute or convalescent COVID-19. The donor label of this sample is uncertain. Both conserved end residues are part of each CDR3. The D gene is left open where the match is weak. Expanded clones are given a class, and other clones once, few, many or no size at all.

DNA: TGTGCCAGCAGCGCTTGGGACAGCGCCAATCAGCCCCAGCATTTT
CDR3: CASSAWDSANQPQHF
V: TRBV7-8
size: NA
J: TRBJ1-5
D: TRBD1

DNA: TGTGCCAGCAGGCCGGGGGGGCCCTCCTACGAGCAGTACTTC
CDR3: CASRPGGPSYEQYF
V: TRBV3-1/TRBV3-2
size: NA
J: TRBJ2-7
D: TRBD2

DNA: TGTGCCAGCGGCAAGTTATCAGGCCCCGAAAAACTGTTTTTT
CDR3: CASGKLSGPEKLFF
V: TRBV6-5
size: NA
J: TRBJ1-4
D: NA

DNA: TGTGCCAGCAGTTACTCTGGCGGCACTGAAGCTTTCTTT
CDR3: CASSYSGGTEAFF
V: TRBV6-6
size: NA
J: TRBJ1-1
D: NA

DNA: TGTGCTAGTGGTCCCGGACAGGGGATGAGGACTGAAGCTTTCTTT
CDR3: CASGPGQGMRTEAFF
V: TRBV12-5
size: NA
J: TRBJ1-1
D: TRBD1

DNA: TGTGCCAGCAGTTTGTGGGGGGGGACAGGGGGAAATGAGCAGTTCTTC
CDR3: CASSLWGGTGGNEQFF
V: TRBV27
size: once
J: TRBJ2-1
D: TRBD1

DNA: TGTGCCAGCTCACCACGGTTGGGGGCCACTGAAGCTTTCTTT
CDR3: CASSPRLGATEAFF
V: TRBV18
size: NA
J: TRBJ1-1
D: NA

DNA: TGTGCCAGCAGCTTAGCGTCCTATGGTAACAATGAGCAGTTCTTC
CDR3: CASSLASYGNNEQFF
V: TRBV7-9
size: NA
J: TRBJ2-1
D: NA

DNA: TGTGCCAGCAGCCCCCCCCGACAGGGAACGGCCTACGAGCAGTACTTC
CDR3: CASSPPRQGTAYEQYF
V: TRBV7-2
size: NA
J: TRBJ2-7
D: TRBD1

DNA: TGTGCCAGCAGTTATTCTGGGAGGGTCTATGGCTACACCTTC
CDR3: CASSYSGRVYGYTF
V: TRBV6-5
size: few
J: TRBJ1-2
D: NA

DNA: TGCGCCAGCAGCTTGACAGGATACAATGAGCAGTTCTTC
CDR3: CASSLTGYNEQFF
V: TRBV5-1
size: once
J: TRBJ2-1
D: NA

DNA: TGTGCCAGCAGCCAAGCTCAGGGGCGGGAGTATGGCTACACCTTC
CDR3: CASSQAQGREYGYTF
V: TRBV4-2
size: few
J: TRBJ1-2
D: NA

DNA: TGCGCCAGCAGCGGGGGGACAGGTTCCTCTGGAAACACCATATATTTT
CDR3: CASSGGTGSSGNTIYF
V: TRBV5-1
size: NA
J: TRBJ1-3
D: TRBD1

DNA: TGTGCCAGCAGCCGTGGACTAGCGGTCTCAGGATACAATGAGCAGTTCTTC
CDR3: CASSRGLAVSGYNEQFF
V: TRBV5-6
size: few
J: TRBJ2-1
D: TRBD2

DNA: TGTGCCACCTTACCGGGGAACACTGAAGCTTTCTTT
CDR3: CATLPGNTEAFF
V: TRBV28
size: NA
J: TRBJ1-1
D: NA

DNA: TGCGCCAGCGCGGATGTAGAAGTGGACTATGGCTACACCTTC
CDR3: CASADVEVDYGYTF
V: TRBV5-1
size: NA
J: TRBJ1-2
D: NA

DNA: TGTGCCAGTAGTATATCCGGCGGGGGCGCTGGAAACACCATATATTTT
CDR3: CASSISGGGAGNTIYF
V: TRBV19
size: few
J: TRBJ1-3
D: NA

DNA: TGTGCCTCCCAGGGGACAGGGGGCACAGATACGCAGTATTTT
CDR3: CASQGTGGTDTQYF
V: TRBV30
size: NA
J: TRBJ2-3
D: TRBD1

DNA: TGCGCCAGCAGCTTGGTGGGGGGAAGGGACTACGAGCAGTACTTC
CDR3: CASSLVGGRDYEQYF
V: TRBV5-1
size: NA
J: TRBJ2-7
D: NA

DNA: TGTGCCAGCAGTGAAACGGAGCGGGGGCGGGAGTTCTTC
CDR3: CASSETERGREFF
V: TRBV6-1
size: NA
J: TRBJ2-1
D: TRBD2

DNA: TGTGCCAGCAGCAGCAGGGGGATGAACACTGAAGCTTTCTTT
CDR3: CASSSRGMNTEAFF
V: TRBV7-2
size: NA
J: TRBJ1-1
D: TRBD1

DNA: TGTGCCGTCAGGGGGCGAGAGACTGAAGCTTTCTTT
CDR3: CAVRGRETEAFF
V: TRBV6-5
size: NA
J: TRBJ1-1
D: TRBD1

DNA: TGTGCCTGGAGTGGCGGACTCGGCTATGGCTACACCTTC
CDR3: CAWSGGLGYGYTF
V: TRBV30
size: NA
J: TRBJ1-2
D: NA

DNA: TGTGCCAGCAGCCGGACAGGGGCCACCGGGGAGCTGTTTTTT
CDR3: CASSRTGATGELFF
V: TRBV6-5
size: NA
J: TRBJ2-2
D: TRBD1

DNA: TGTGCCAGCAGCGTCCGGGAGGCCTCCTACGAGCAGTACTTC
CDR3: CASSVREASYEQYF
V: TRBV9
size: NA
J: TRBJ2-7
D: TRBD2

DNA: TGCGCCAGCAGCCTAGCACGGGGAGGGGTTGGGGCCGGGGAGCTGTTTTTT
CDR3: CASSLARGGVGAGELFF
V: TRBV4-1
size: NA
J: TRBJ2-2
D: TRBD2

DNA: TGTGCCAGCAGCCCGGGACAGGCTAACTATGGCTACACCTTC
CDR3: CASSPGQANYGYTF
V: TRBV6-5
size: NA
J: TRBJ1-2
D: TRBD1

DNA: TGTGCCAGCAGGTCCCAGGGTTCTACTGAAGCTTTCTTT
CDR3: CASRSQGSTEAFF
V: TRBV2
size: NA
J: TRBJ1-1
D: NA

DNA: TGTGCCAGCAGCTTATTACAGGGCTACACCTTC
CDR3: CASSLLQGYTF
V: TRBV7-9
size: once
J: TRBJ1-2
D: NA

DNA: TGTGCCAGCAGCCCCTCCCCCGGGACAGGGGTTCAGCCCCAGCATTTT
CDR3: CASSPSPGTGVQPQHF
V: TRBV3-1/TRBV3-2
size: once
J: TRBJ1-5
D: TRBD1

DNA: TGCAGCGTTGAAGGGCTTTCCACTGAAGCTTTCTTT
CDR3: CSVEGLSTEAFF
V: TRBV29-1
size: NA
J: TRBJ1-1
D: NA

DNA: TGTGCCAGCAGCACTTCAGGTAACACCGGGGAGCTGTTTTTT
CDR3: CASSTSGNTGELFF
V: TRBV7-9
size: NA
J: TRBJ2-2
D: NA

DNA: TGTGCCAGTAGCCGGACCTGGGGCCAGCCCCAGCATTTT
CDR3: CASSRTWGQPQHF
V: TRBV19
size: NA
J: TRBJ1-5
D: NA

DNA: TGTGCCAGCAGCCTAGGGACTAGCGGACCGATCACAGATACGCAGTATTTT
CDR3: CASSLGTSGPITDTQYF
V: TRBV5-4
size: NA
J: TRBJ2-3
D: TRBD2

DNA: TGTGCCAGCAGTCTGAATCTGGGACAGGGTCTATACTCTGGGGCCAACGTCCTGACTTTC
CDR3: CASSLNLGQGLYSGANVLTF
V: TRBV5-4
size: once
J: TRBJ2-6
D: TRBD1

DNA: TGTGCCAGCTCACCCAGGACTAGCTCTGGAAACACCATATATTTT
CDR3: CASSPRTSSGNTIYF
V: TRBV18
size: NA
J: TRBJ1-3
D: NA

DNA: TGTGCCAGCAGCCGCGGGGGAGCTGGAAACACCATATATTTT
CDR3: CASSRGGAGNTIYF
V: TRBV14
size: NA
J: TRBJ1-3
D: NA

DNA: TGTGCCAGCAGCCAATCAAAGCCAAGCACAGATACGCAGTATTTT
CDR3: CASSQSKPSTDTQYF
V: TRBV16
size: NA
J: TRBJ2-3
D: NA

DNA: TGTGCCAGCAGCCTTCGGGCCAGCGGGAAGGATGAGCAGTTCTTC
CDR3: CASSLRASGKDEQFF
V: TRBV6-5
size: NA
J: TRBJ2-1
D: TRBD2